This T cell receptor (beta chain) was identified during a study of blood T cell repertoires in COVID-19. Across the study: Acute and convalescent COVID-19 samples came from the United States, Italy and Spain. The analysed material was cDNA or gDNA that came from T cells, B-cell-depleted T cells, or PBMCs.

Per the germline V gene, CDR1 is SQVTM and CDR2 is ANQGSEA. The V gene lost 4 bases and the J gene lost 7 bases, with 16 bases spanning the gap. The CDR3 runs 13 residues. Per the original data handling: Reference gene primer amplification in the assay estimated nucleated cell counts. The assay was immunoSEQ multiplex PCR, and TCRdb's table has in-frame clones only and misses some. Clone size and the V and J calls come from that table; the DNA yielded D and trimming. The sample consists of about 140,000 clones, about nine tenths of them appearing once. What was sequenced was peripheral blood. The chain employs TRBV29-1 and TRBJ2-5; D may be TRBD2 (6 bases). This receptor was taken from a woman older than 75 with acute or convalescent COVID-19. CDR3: CSVVTRGLRTQYF. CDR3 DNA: TGCAGCGTTGTGACTAGGGGCTTGCGGACCCAGTACTTC.